This T cell receptor beta chain was profiled in a study of OX40 agonist ivuxolimab in advanced cancers. Across the whole study: A male proportion of around 86% was recorded, with mean age approximately 64 years and range about 23 to 90. Three patients had partial responses: one hepatocellular carcinoma, two cutaneous melanoma.

Only in-frame clones appear in the TCRdb table, and some are missing; sequencing was by immunoSEQ multiplex PCR. The table records some 99,000 clones, roughly 87% of them present only once. Of note for this clone: Its antigen is not identified.

Unmatched junction bases numbered 17, after V lost 0 bases and J lost 0 bases. From germline, CDR1 is LNHDA and CDR2 SQIVND (reference sequence). The length of the CDR3 is 21 residues. Study-level points and caveats: Mean expanded clone counts were higher in CD8+ than CD4+ T cells. Low normalized T-cell clonal expansion was additionally recorded for some nonresponders.

The chain has TRBV19 and TRBJ2-3; 8 positions match TRBD2. This clonotype originated in an adult with an advanced solid tumor such as melanoma, head and neck, liver or kidney cancer. The sample here was CD4+ or CD8+ T cells sorted from blood, taken in a trial of the OX40 agonist ivuxolimab. CDR3 residues: CASSIDHRISLAVTSTDTQYF. The CDR3 bases are TGTGCCAGTAGTATAGACCATAGAATATCACTAGCGGTAACTAGCACAGATACGCAGTATTTT.